Below, one TCR beta chain is given with its context. The antigen it binds to is not known. No much larger clone is present one base from it, and per-base qualities are unavailable. Including cysteine and phenylalanine, the CDR3 has 15 amino acids. Solely the CDR3 DNA is kept, with 45 bases framed from the first base. CDR1 SGHDN and CDR2 FVKESK were looked up in the germline V gene. The germline ends are 13 bases apart after V is trimmed by 0 bases and J by 8 bases. This entry belongs to a study of a mutant IDH1 vaccine in newly diagnosed glioma (dated by TCRdb to 2020 to 2023). Regarding the research as a whole: Of the roughly 31 treated patients, 62.5% were male and approximately 40% were female, and the mean age was about 40 years. Peripheral blood was collected at six visits: V03 (baseline), V05, V07, V10, V12 and V13. Prior to enrollment, patients had been given standard therapy consisting of radiotherapy alone, temozolomide alone, or radiochemotherapy with temozolomide, with the combination given to most patients. Longitudinal TCRB deep sequencing was done for fewer than 30 treated patients, wherever samples were available for exploratory analyses. Results the study describes overall, beyond this receptor: Across multiple MHC alleles, vaccine-induced immune responses were seen in nearly 95% of patients. The authors noted that analyses of patient blood samples could not be reproduced because of sample limitations. PBMC samples for TCRB deep sequencing were selected based on availability. Pseudoprogression appeared unrelated to alterations in the top peripheral T cell clonotypes detected by TCRB sequencing.

Library generation was performed with the immunoSEQ multiplex PCR assay. The hsTCRB Kit was used according to the manufacturer's protocol to amplify rearranged TCR beta chain sequences. TCRB libraries were sequenced on an Illumina MiSeq. On the study's bioinformatics: The proprietary platform of the kit vendor was used for demultiplexing, trimming and gene mapping. This immuneACCESS table, as held by TCRdb, lists in-frame sequences with V and J called but not all clones. Of the missing ones, under half trace to an unresolved V gene in checked studies; the others have no known cause. V, J and clone size are those of that table, while D and trimming were read from the DNA. In all, the sample holds approximately 88,000 clones, and around four fifths of those were seen once. Less than 9.5% of the sample comes from the top ten. In the paper's terms, the time point label means: baseline, week 1 (first vaccination visit). The intended sense of this specimen's treatment or condition label: pre-vaccination baseline after standard-of-care therapy. The donors had newly diagnosed IDH1-mutant astrocytomas of WHO grade 3 or 4 that showed loss of nuclear ATRX. The samples were drawn from NOA16, a multicentre, single-arm, open-label phase I trial in Germany that tested a mutant IDH1 peptide vaccine in humans for the first time. Blood drawn at visit V03 was used as the baseline sample for immunogenicity testing. Genomic DNA for TCRB sequencing was extracted from EDTA blood using the DNeasy Blood and Tissue Kit.

The sample was PBMCs, taken from a glioma patient treated with radiotherapy, temozolomide or both. Here the chain combines TRBV14 and TRBJ2-2; the D gene is perhaps TRBD2, from 6 matching bases. This sequence originates from a middle-aged man with glioma. CDR3 protein: CASSQDVAARGELFF. Here is the DNA: TGTGCCAGCAGCCAAGATGTAGCGGCTCGGGGGGAGCTGTTTTTT.